Presented here are 11 T cell receptor beta chains from one specimen sequenced in a study of shared clonotypes between healthy human individuals. Positively selected for CCR7, the CD45RO-negative cells used as naive CD8 cells excluded terminally differentiated effector memory CD45RA+ cells. Assay: immunoSEQ multiplex PCR; the TCRdb copy retains only in-frame clones and omits some. The top ten hold around 1% of the sample, which has around 2,000,000 clones, about 95% seen once. Sequences were obtained from naive CD8+ T cells sorted from blood. The receptors here all came from a man aged 18-30 years in good health.

This clone came up once. At the DNA level, this CDR3 is encoded by other sequences in the same sample as well. The V gene is TRBV27, the J gene TRBJ1-1; D perhaps matches TRBD1 (6 bases). The V end was cut by 2 bases, the J end by 3 bases, with 10 bases between. CDR1 is MNHEY and CDR2 is SMNVEV in the germline V gene (reference sequence). There are 14 residues in the CDR3. The CDR3 protein is CASSLLGGYTEAFF. In nucleotides, the CDR3 is TGTGCCAGCAGTTTACTCGGGGGCTACACTGAAGCTTTCTTT.

This chain uses TRBV11-2 with TRBJ2-2; D might be TRBD2 (6 bases). The CDR3 loop spans 13 amino acids. The V end was cut by 2 bases, the J end by 7 bases, with 8 bases between. Germline lookup yields CDR1 SGHAT and CDR2 FQNNGV. CDR3 bases: TGTGCCAGCAGCTTACGGGACTTCGGGGAGCTGTTTTTT. Translating gives CASSLRDFGELFF.

CDR3 sequence reads: CASSEDTASQETQYF. The CDR3, as DNA: TGCGCCAGCAGTGAGGATACAGCCAGCCAAGAGACCCAGTACTTC. The chain has TRBV10-2 and TRBJ2-5; D gene ambiguous. This CDR3 contains 15 residues. V was cut by 2 bases and J by 1 base, with 11 bases left in between. Looked up from germline, CDR1 is WSHSY and CDR2 is SAAADI.

This rearrangement joins TRBV6-5 to TRBJ1-5; D unclear. The CDR3 has 14 amino acids. The V end was cut by 2 bases, the J end by 3 bases, with 8 bases between. Germline CDR1 reads MNHEY; CDR2 reads SVGAGI. In nucleotides, the CDR3 is TGTGCCAGCAGTTACCTTTCGGTCAATCAGCCCCAGCATTTT. It translates to CASSYLSVNQPQHF.

Of note for this clone: Other nucleotide sequences from this sample produce the same CDR3. J is TRBJ2-5 and V is TRBV6-5, with a possible D match to TRBD2 (5 bases). Germline V gene data show CDR1 as MNHEY and CDR2 as SVGAGI. Trimming stripped 0 bases from V and 1 base from J, with 9 bases between. The CDR3 spans 15 residues. As DNA, the CDR3 is TGTGCCAGCAGTTACTCAGGAGGAACCCAAGAGACCCAGTACTTC. Translating gives CASSYSGGTQETQYF.

The V and J genes are TRBV30 and TRBJ2-1, with 9 bases identical to TRBD2. The CDR3 is 16 residues long. Germline-derived CDR1 and CDR2 are GTSNPN and SVGIG (reference sequence). Trimming removed 2 bases from V and 6 bases from J; junction bases left unmatched: 11. CDR3 coding DNA: TGTGCCTGGAGTCATCCCTGGCTAGCGGGGCTCAATGAGCAGTTCTTC. It encodes CAWSHPWLAGLNEQFF. Full variable domain (remainder filled in from reference TRBV30 and TRBJ2-1): SQTIHQWPATLVQPVGSPLSLECTVEGTSNPNLYWYRQAAGRGLQLLFYSVGIGQISSEVPQNLSASRPQDRQFILSSKKLLLSDSGFYLCAWSHPWLAGLNEQFFGPGTRLTVL.

V gene TRBV10-1 combines with J gene TRBJ2-3, with a weak D call TRBD2 (5 bases). CDR1 WNHNN and CDR2 SYGVQD come from the germline V gene (reference sequence). Trimming took off 4 bases at V and 5 bases at J, with 10 bases between the two ends. This CDR3 has 13 amino acids. For the CDR3, the DNA is TGCGCCAGCAGTGTGAGGGTCTTAGATACGCAGTATTTT. This translates into CASSVRVLDTQYF.

V gene TRBV10-3 combines with J gene TRBJ2-2, with 14 nucleotides matching TRBD2. The CDR3 sequence is 16 residues long. With V trimmed by 8 bases and J by 1 base, 3 bases remained unmatched. CDR1 is ENHRY and CDR2 is SYGVKD in the germline V gene. This chain's CDR3 is CAIGGLAGVNTGELFF. CDR3 nucleotides: TGTGCCATCGGGGGACTAGCGGGGGTGAACACCGGGGAGCTGTTTTTT.

Remarks on this clone: Other DNA sequences in this specimen translate into the identical CDR3. This chain joins TRBV5-4 and TRBJ1-2; TRBD1 agrees at 9 bases. J gave up 8 bases and V 2 bases, and 7 bases lay outside the gene matches. Germline CDR1 reads SGHNT; CDR2 reads YYREEE (reference sequence). This CDR3 contains 14 residues. In DNA form, the CDR3 reads TGTGCCAGCAGCTTAGCGGGGACAGGGTACGGCTACACCTTC. Residues: CASSLAGTGYGYTF.

The chain has TRBV10-1 and TRBJ1-3, with unresolved D. Per germline, CDR1 WNHNN and CDR2 SYGVQD (reference sequence). The CDR3 is 14 residues long. Trimming cost V 2 bases and J 2 bases, with 7 bases left between them. For the CDR3, the DNA is TGCGCCAGCAGTGAGCATGGGACTGGAAACACCATATATTTT. Protein product: CASSEHGTGNTIYF.

The chain links TRBV6-8 to TRBJ2-7, with D uncertain. The germline V gene encodes CDR1 MNHGY and CDR2 SAAAGT. The CDR3 has 12 amino acids. V was clipped by 8 bases and J by 4 bases, with 12 bases between them. The chain's CDR3 is CASEPPMYEQYF. In nucleotides, the CDR3 is TGTGCCAGCGAACCTCCTATGTACGAGCAGTACTTC.